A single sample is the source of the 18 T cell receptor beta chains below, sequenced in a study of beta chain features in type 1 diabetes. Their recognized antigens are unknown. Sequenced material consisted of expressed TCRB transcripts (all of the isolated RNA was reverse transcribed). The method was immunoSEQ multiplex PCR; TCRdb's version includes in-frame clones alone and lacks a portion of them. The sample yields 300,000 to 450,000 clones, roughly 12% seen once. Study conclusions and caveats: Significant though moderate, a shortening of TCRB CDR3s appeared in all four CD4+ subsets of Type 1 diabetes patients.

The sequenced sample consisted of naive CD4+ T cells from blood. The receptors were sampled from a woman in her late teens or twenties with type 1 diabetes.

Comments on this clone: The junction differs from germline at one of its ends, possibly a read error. The CDR3 is CASSSGSVPSGSQF. In nucleotides, the CDR3 is TGTGCCAGCAGTTCGGGCTCAGTGCCCAGCGGGAGTCAATTT. V is TRBV28 and J is TRBJ2-3; 8 nucleotides agree with TRBD2. The CDR3 length is 14 residues. Germline V gene data show CDR1 as MDHEN and CDR2 as SYDVKM. Variable domain in full (rest from reference TRBV28 and TRBJ2-3): DVKVTQSSRYLVKRTGEKVFLECVQDMDHENMFWYRQDPGLGLRLIYFSYDVKMKEKGDIPEGYSVSREKKERFSLILESASTNQTSMYLCASSSGSVPSGSQFGPGTRLTVL.

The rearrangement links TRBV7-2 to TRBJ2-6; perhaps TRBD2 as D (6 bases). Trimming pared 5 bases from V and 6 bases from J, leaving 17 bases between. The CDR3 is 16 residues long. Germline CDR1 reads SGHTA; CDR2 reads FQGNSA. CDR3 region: CASSPIGGNEANVLTF. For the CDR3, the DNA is TGTGCCAGCAGCCCGATTGGAGGGAACGAGGCCAACGTCCTGACTTTC.

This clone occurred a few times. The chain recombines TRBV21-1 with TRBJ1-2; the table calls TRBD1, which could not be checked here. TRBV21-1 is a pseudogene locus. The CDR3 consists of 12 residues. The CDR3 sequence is CASSSTPGGYTF. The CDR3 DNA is TGTGCCAGCAGCAGCACCCCAGGTGGCTACACCTTC.

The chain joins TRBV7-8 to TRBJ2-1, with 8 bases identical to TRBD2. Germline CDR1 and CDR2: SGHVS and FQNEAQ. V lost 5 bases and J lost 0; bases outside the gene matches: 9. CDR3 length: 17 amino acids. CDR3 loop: CASSTPLAELSYNEQFF. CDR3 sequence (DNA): TGTGCCAGCAGCACCCCACTAGCGGAGCTCTCCTACAATGAGCAGTTCTTC.

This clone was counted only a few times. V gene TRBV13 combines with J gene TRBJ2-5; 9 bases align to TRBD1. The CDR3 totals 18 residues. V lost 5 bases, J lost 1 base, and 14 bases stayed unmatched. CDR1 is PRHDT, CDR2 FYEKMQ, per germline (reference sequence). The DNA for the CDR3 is TGTGCCAGCAGCCCCCAGGGAAAGGGACAGGGTCCCCAAGAGACCCAGTACTTC. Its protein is CASSPQGKGQGPQETQYF.

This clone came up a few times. The CDR3 loop reads CSVLAGGQETQYF. In DNA form, the CDR3 reads TGCAGCGTGTTGGCGGGAGGTCAAGAGACCCAGTACTTC. The V call is TRBV29-1, the J call TRBJ2-5; TRBD2 matches 8 bases. This CDR3 comprises 13 residues. Germline CDR1 SQVTM, CDR2 ANQGSEA. V trimming: 6 bases; J trimming: 2 bases; junction bases outside the gene matches: 5.

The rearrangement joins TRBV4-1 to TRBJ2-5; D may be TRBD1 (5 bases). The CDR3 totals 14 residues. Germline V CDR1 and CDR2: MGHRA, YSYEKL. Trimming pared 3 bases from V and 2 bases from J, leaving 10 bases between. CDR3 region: CASSHPKGQETQYF. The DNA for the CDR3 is TGCGCCAGCAGCCACCCTAAGGGGCAAGAGACCCAGTACTTC.

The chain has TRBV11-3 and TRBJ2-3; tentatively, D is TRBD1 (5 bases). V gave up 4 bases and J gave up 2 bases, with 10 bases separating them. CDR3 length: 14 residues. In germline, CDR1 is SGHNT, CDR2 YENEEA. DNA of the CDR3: TGTGCCAGCAGCTGGGGCCTCTCCACAGATACGCAGTATTTT. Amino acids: CASSWGLSTDTQYF.

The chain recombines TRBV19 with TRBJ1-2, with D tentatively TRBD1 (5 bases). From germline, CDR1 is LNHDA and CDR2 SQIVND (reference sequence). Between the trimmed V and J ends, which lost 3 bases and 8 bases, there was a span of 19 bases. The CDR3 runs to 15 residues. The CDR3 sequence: CASSMGLAAGIGYTF. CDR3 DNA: TGTGCCAGTAGTATGGGGTTGGCGGCAGGGATCGGCTACACCTTC. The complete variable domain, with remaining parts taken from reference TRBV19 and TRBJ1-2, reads DGGITQSPKYLFRKEGQNVTLSCEQNLNHDAMYWYRQDPGQGLRLIYYSQIVNDFQKGDIAEGYSVSREKKESFPLTVTSAQKNPTAFYLCASSMGLAAGIGYTFGSGTRLTVV.

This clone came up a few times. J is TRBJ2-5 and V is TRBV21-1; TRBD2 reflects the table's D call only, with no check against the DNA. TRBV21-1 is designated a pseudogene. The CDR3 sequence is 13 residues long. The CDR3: CASAHLPVETQYF. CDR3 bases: TGTGCCAGCGCCCATCTACCGGTAGAGACCCAGTACTTC.

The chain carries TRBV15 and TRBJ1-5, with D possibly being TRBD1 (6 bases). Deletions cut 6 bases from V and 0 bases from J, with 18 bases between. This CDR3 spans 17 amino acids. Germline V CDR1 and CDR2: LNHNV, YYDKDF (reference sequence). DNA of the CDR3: TGTGCCACCAGAGGAGAGGGACACCCCGATAGCAATCAGCCCCAGCATTTT. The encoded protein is CATRGEGHPDSNQPQHF.

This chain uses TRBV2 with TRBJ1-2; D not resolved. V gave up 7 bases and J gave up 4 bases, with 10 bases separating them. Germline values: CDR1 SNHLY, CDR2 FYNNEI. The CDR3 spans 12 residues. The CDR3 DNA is TGTGCCAGCACACGGGTTGCCTATGGCTACACCTTC. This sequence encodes CASTRVAYGYTF.

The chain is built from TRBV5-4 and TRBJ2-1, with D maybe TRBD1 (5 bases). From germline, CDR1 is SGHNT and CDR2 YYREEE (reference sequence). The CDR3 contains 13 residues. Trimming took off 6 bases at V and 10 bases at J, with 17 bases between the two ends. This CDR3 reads CASNLYNSGEQFF. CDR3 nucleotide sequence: TGTGCCAGCAACCTTTATAACTCAGGGGAGCAGTTCTTC.

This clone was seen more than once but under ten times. CDR3: CASSLVAGSFNEQFF. The CDR3 nucleotides are TGTGCCAGCAGCTTAGTGGCCGGGAGTTTCAATGAGCAGTTCTTC. This chain joins TRBV7-8 and TRBJ2-1; D may be TRBD2 (6 bases). V lost 1 base, J lost 6 bases, and 13 bases lay in between. The CDR3 has 15 amino acids. CDR1 is SGHVS and CDR2 is FQNEAQ in the germline V gene.

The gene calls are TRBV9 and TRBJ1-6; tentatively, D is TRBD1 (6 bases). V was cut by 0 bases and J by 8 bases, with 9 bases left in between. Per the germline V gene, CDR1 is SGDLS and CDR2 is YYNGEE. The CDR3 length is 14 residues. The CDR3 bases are TGTGCCAGCAGCGTAGACAGGGTCGATTCACCCCTCCACTTT. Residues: CASSVDRVDSPLHF.

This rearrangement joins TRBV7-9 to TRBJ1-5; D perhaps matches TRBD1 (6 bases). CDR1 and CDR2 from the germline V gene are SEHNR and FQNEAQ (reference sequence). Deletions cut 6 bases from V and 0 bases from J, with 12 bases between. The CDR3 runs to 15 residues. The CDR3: CASSLGTNSNQPQHF. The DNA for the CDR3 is TGTGCCAGCAGTCTCGGGACAAATAGCAATCAGCCCCAGCATTTT.

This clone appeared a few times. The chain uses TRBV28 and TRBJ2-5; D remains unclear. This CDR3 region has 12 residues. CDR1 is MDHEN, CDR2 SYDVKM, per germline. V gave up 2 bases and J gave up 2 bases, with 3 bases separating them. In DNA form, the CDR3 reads TGTGCCAGCAGTTTACTACAAGAGACCCAGTACTTC. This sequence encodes CASSLLQETQYF.

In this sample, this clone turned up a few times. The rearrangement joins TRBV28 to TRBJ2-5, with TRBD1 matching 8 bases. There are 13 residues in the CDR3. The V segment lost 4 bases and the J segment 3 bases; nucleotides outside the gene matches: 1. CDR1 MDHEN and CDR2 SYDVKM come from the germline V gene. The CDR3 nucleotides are TGTGCCAGCAGTTCGGGACAGGAAGAGACCCAGTACTTC. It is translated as CASSSGQEETQYF. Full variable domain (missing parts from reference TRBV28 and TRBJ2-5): DVKVTQSSRYLVKRTGEKVFLECVQDMDHENMFWYRQDPGLGLRLIYFSYDVKMKEKGDIPEGYSVSREKKERFSLILESASTNQTSMYLCASSSGQEETQYFGPGTRLLVL.